This T cell receptor beta chain was retrieved from a study of PD-L1 blockade in urothelial cancer. Clones were sequenced by immunoSEQ multiplex PCR, and TCRdb holds only the in-frame ones, with some missing. The sample carries around 56,000 clones, about 86% recorded once. The CDR3 has 13 amino acids. Germline CDR1 MNHEY, CDR2 SVGAGI. Between the trimmed V and J ends, which lost 8 bases and 1 base, there was a span of 11 bases. Source: PBMCs, taken around atezolizumab (anti-PD-L1) treatment. The sequence derives from a man between 45 and 60 years old with urothelial cancer. The chain links TRBV6-5 to TRBJ1-1; D possibly corresponds to TRBD1 (6 bases). The CDR3 is CASRMTGNTEAFF. The CDR3 DNA is TGTGCCAGCCGGATGACAGGGAACACTGAAGCTTTCTTT.